Shown below are 9 T cell receptor beta chains from a single sample sequenced in a study of blood T cell repertoires in COVID-19. Profiled with immunoSEQ multiplex PCR; TCRdb holds only in-frame clones, not every one. Among about 280,000 clones, about 80% were seen once, and the ten largest hold over 8.5%. Sequencing was performed on peripheral blood. Every receptor here comes from a woman aged 50 to 60 who had recovered from COVID-19.

The rearrangement joins TRBV6-2 or TRBV6-3 to TRBJ2-3, with TRBD2 identical over 7 bases. Germline V gene sequence: CDR1 MNHEY, CDR2 SVGEGT. This CDR3 comprises 13 residues. The V and J ends lost 2 bases and 6 bases, in that order; junction bases with no gene match: 2. CDR3 coding DNA: TGTGCCAGCAGTTACGCGGGGGTGGATACGCAGTATTTT. Amino acids: CASSYAGVDTQYF.

The genes are TRBV7-2 and TRBJ2-5; a weak D match, TRBD1 (6 bases). V dropped 0 bases and J dropped 4 bases, with 6 bases sitting between them. CDR1 SGHTA and CDR2 FQGNSA come from the germline V gene. The CDR3 totals 13 residues. CDR3 in DNA: TGTGCCAGCAGCTTAGCCAGGGGAGAGACCCAGTACTTC. Protein product: CASSLARGETQYF.

The V call is TRBV25-1, the J call TRBJ1-5; possibly TRBD1 for D (6 bases). CDR1 is MGHDK, CDR2 SYGVNS, per germline. V lost 5 bases, J lost 6 bases, and 14 bases lay in between. The CDR3 has 14 residues. The CDR3 spells CASSQTGWGQPQHF. The CDR3, as DNA: TGTGCCAGCAGTCAGACAGGTTGGGGTCAGCCCCAGCATTTT.

V usage is TRBV5-4 and J usage is TRBJ1-1; D is uncertain. From germline, CDR1 is SGHNT and CDR2 YYREEE (reference sequence). CDR3 length: 15 amino acids. Trimming pared 0 bases from V and 1 base from J, leaving 10 bases between. CDR3 region: CASSLERGWNTEAFF. The CDR3 DNA reads TGTGCCAGCAGCTTGGAGCGGGGTTGGAACACTGAAGCTTTCTTT.

V gene TRBV18 combines with J gene TRBJ1-2; TRBD1 might be the D (5 bases). CDR3 length: 14 residues. Trimming removed 5 bases from V and 4 bases from J, with 14 bases in between. Germline V gene lookup returns CDR1 KGHSH and CDR2 LQKENI. CDR3 amino acids: CASSGADASYGYTF. In DNA form, the CDR3 reads TGTGCCAGCTCAGGGGCAGACGCGAGCTATGGCTACACCTTC.

V and J are TRBV30 and TRBJ2-2; TRBD2 aligns across 10 bases. The CDR3 length is 14 residues. V trimming: 4 bases; J trimming: 6 bases; junction bases outside the gene matches: 5. The germline gives CDR1 GTSNPN, CDR2 SVGIG (reference sequence). The CDR3 spells CAWIRTSGAGELFF. The CDR3 nucleotides are TGTGCCTGGATAAGAACTAGCGGGGCCGGGGAGCTGTTTTTT.

The V gene is TRBV27, the J gene TRBJ2-7, with TRBD1 identical over 9 bases. J gave up 4 bases and V 4 bases, and 5 bases lay outside the gene matches. This CDR3 comprises 14 residues. CDR1 and CDR2 from the germline V gene are MNHEY and SMNVEV (reference sequence). The CDR3 protein is CASSWGTGMYEQYF. CDR3 DNA sequence: TGTGCCAGCAGTTGGGGGACAGGGATGTACGAGCAGTACTTC.

Turning to this clone: The same CDR3 can be traced to other DNA sequences in this sample. The rearrangement joins TRBV28 to TRBJ2-7; tentative D call: TRBD2 (5 bases). This CDR3 contains 12 residues. V was cut by 5 bases and J by 3 bases, with 8 bases left in between. The germline V gene has CDR1 MDHEN and CDR2 SYDVKM. CDR3 sequence: CASSPRGYEQYF. DNA of the CDR3: TGTGCCAGCAGTCCCCGGGGCTACGAGCAGTACTTC.

The V gene is TRBV28, the J gene TRBJ2-7, with a tentative D call TRBD2 (6 bases). Germline V CDR1 and CDR2: MDHEN, SYDVKM. The CDR3 runs 16 residues. V shed 3 bases and J shed 6 bases, with 21 bases lying between them. The DNA of the CDR3 is TGTGCCAGCAGTTTGGGGGGACGACATGGGGCTGCCGAGCAGTACTTC. Translated: CASSLGGRHGAAEQYF.